The subject of this entry is one TCR beta chain. Assay: immunoSEQ multiplex PCR; the TCRdb copy retains only in-frame clones and omits some. The table includes 140,000 or so clones, 80% to 90% detected once. The entry originates in a study of blood T cell repertoires in COVID-19. In the study overall: PBMCs, B-cell-depleted T cells, or T cells provided the cDNA or gDNA that made up the material.

CDR3 length: 14 residues. V lost 4 bases, J lost 5 bases, and 16 bases lay in between. CDR1 and CDR2 (germline): SGDLS, YYNGEE. Recovery meant two consecutive negative NP/OP PCR tests, professional clearance, or resolved symptoms. The sequence came from a man in his sixties who had recovered from COVID-19. The sample taken for sequencing was PBMCs or T cells enriched from blood (not recorded which). The chain links TRBV9 to TRBJ2-7; D may be TRBD2 (5 bases). CDR3 region: CASSPEGLRDEQYF. For the CDR3, the DNA is TGTGCCAGCAGCCCCGAGGGATTGAGGGACGAGCAGTACTTC.